A single sample is the source of the 3 T cell receptor beta chains below, sequenced in a study of monozygotic twins with inflammatory bowel disease. TCRdb re-called the 5' RACE reads; one entry per CDR3 protein, DNA not given. The sample's table shows 200,000 to 250,000 distinct CDR3 sequences. The sequenced sample consisted of blood. These receptors were obtained from a human donor with ulcerative colitis or Crohn's disease, or a healthy co-twin of an affected twin (not recorded which).

This rearrangement joins TRBV12-3 or TRBV12-4 to TRBJ1-6; TCRdb selects TRBD1, and the lack of DNA leaves this call unchecked. There are 14 residues in the CDR3. CDR3: CASRQTGRYSPLHF.

The chain combines TRBV7-2 with TRBJ1-1. Looked up from germline, CDR1 is SGHTA and CDR2 is FQGNSA. This CDR3 is built from 11 residues. CDR3 amino acids: CASSLGGQAFF.

The gene calls are TRBV2 and TRBJ1-4; the D call of TRBD1 rests on TCRdb alone, since no DNA is present to check it. CDR3 length equals 14 residues. The germline V gene encodes CDR1 SNHLY and CDR2 FYNNEI. The CDR3 protein is CASSENAPGEKLFF.